A single sample gave rise to the 19 T cell receptor beta chains below, sequenced in a study of T-cell memory formation after mild COVID-19. MiXCR, run by TCRdb on the 5' RACE reads, gives a single entry per CDR3 protein. The sample includes 250,000 to 400,000 distinct CDR3 sequences, approximately 14% seen only once; the top ten take around 20%. The specimen sequenced was PBMCs or a T cell subset sorted from them (not recorded which). The receptor set was obtained from a man aged 18 to 30 who had mild COVID-19 (a few samples of this study predate the infection). Cell type and time point are not known.

This clonotype appeared many times. The rearrangement links TRBV20-1 to TRBJ2-1, with 7 bases that match TRBD2. CDR3 length: 15 residues. J was trimmed by 0 bases and V by 3 bases; bases with no gene match: 5. Germline values: CDR1 DFQATT, CDR2 SNEGSKA (reference sequence). The CDR3 DNA sequence: TGCAGTGCTAGGCCCCTAGCGGTCTCCTACAATGAGCAGTTCTTC. It specifies CSARPLAVSYNEQFF.

The chain joins TRBV28 to TRBJ1-1; 7 nucleotides align to TRBD1. Germline trimming cut 5 bases from V and 9 bases from J; bases unmatched to any gene: 12. The CDR3 loop spans 14 amino acids. Germline lookup yields CDR1 MDHEN and CDR2 SYDVKM. As DNA, the CDR3 is TGTGCCAGCAGTCCCCCGAGGCAGGGGGGGAAAGCTTTCTTT. Its protein is CASSPPRQGGKAFF.

The CDR3 here is CSALAGGPGEEQYV. CDR3 nucleotide sequence: TGCAGTGCTTTAGCGGGGGGCCCAGGGGAGGAGCAGTACGTC. This chain connects TRBV20-1 to TRBJ2-7; the match to TRBD2 covers 10 bases. In germline, CDR1 is DFQATT, CDR2 SNEGSKA (reference sequence). The CDR3 consists of 14 residues. The V gene end was trimmed by 5 bases and the J gene end by 7 bases; junction bases not matched to a gene: 11.

The chain uses TRBV4-3 and TRBJ1-2, with TRBD1 matching over 7 bases. V shed 0 bases and J 7 bases; nucleotides not matched to a gene: 11. Germline V gene lookup returns CDR1 LGHNA and CDR2 YSLEER. The CDR3 length is 16 residues. The CDR3 spells CASSQDRNRGAVGYTF. The CDR3 nucleotides are TGCGCCAGCAGCCAAGATCGAAACAGGGGAGCCGTTGGCTACACCTTC.

This clonotype was found many times. The chain's CDR3 is CASGAYNTDTQYF. The CDR3 DNA reads TGTGCCAGCGGCGCCTACAACACAGATACGCAGTATTTT. This rearrangement joins TRBV6-5 to TRBJ2-3; no reliable D call. This CDR3 contains 13 residues. Per the germline V gene, CDR1 is MNHEY and CDR2 is SVGAGI. V lost 8 bases and J 2 bases, leaving 11 bases between the germline ends.

There are a few counts of this clonotype. This sequence joins TRBV5-1 and TRBJ1-2, with a tentative D call TRBD1 (6 bases). Germline CDR1 SGHRS, CDR2 YFSETQ. V was shortened by 2 bases and J by 4 bases, with 12 bases between the two germline ends. The CDR3 loop spans 14 amino acids. CDR3 coding DNA: TGCGCCAGCAGCTTAGAAAACAGGGTCTATGGCTACACCTTC. Translating it yields CASSLENRVYGYTF. The full variable domain, its missing parts supplied by reference TRBV5-1 and TRBJ1-2, is KAGVTQTPRYLIKTRGQQVTLSCSPISGHRSVSWYQQTPGQGLQFLFEYFSETQRNKGNFPGRFSGRQFSNSRSEMNVSTLELGDSALYLCASSLENRVYGYTFGSGTRLTVV.

The chain is built from TRBV10-3 and TRBJ1-2, with unresolved D. Germline lookup yields CDR1 ENHRY and CDR2 SYGVKD. Trimming removed 7 bases from V and 4 bases from J, with 10 bases in between. This CDR3 contains 12 residues. The CDR3 bases are TGTGCCATCACCGGGAATGGCTATGGCTACACCTTC. Translating gives CAITGNGYGYTF.

The CDR3: CAIIRTSSYNEQFF. The CDR3 bases are TGTGCCATCATTAGGACATCCAGCTACAATGAGCAGTTCTTC. This sequence joins TRBV10-3 and TRBJ2-1, with D maybe TRBD1 (5 bases). The CDR3 has 14 amino acids. The germline V and J ends were trimmed by 7 bases and 3 bases, with 13 bases remaining between them. Germline CDR1 is ENHRY and CDR2 is SYGVKD.

The V and J genes are TRBV20-1 and TRBJ1-5, with D uncertain. The germline V gene encodes CDR1 DFQATT and CDR2 SNEGSKA (reference sequence). Trimming removed 0 bases at V and 5 bases at J, with 14 bases between. The CDR3 is made up of 15 amino acids. The CDR3 region is CSARDRLNGYQPQHF. CDR3 bases: TGCAGTGCTAGAGATCGGCTGAATGGGTATCAGCCCCAGCATTTT.

The V and J genes are TRBV18 and TRBJ2-2, with 7 bases lining up with TRBD2. This CDR3 has 15 amino acids. Germline V gene sequence: CDR1 KGHSH, CDR2 LQKENI. V was clipped by 3 bases and J by 0 bases; unmatched bases: 1. The CDR3 is CASSPGLTNTGELFF. Here the CDR3 DNA reads TGTGCCAGCTCACCGGGACTAACGAACACCGGGGAGCTGTTTTTT.

Ten or more counts support this clonotype. V usage is TRBV6-2 or TRBV6-3 and J usage is TRBJ1-1; 7 nucleotides align to TRBD1. After removal of 0 bases from V and 6 bases from J, the junction contained 10 bases not matched to a gene. CDR3 length equals 16 residues. Germline V gene sequence: CDR1 MNHEY, CDR2 SVGEGT. Here the CDR3 DNA reads TGTGCCAGCAGTTACTCCATTGCGACAGGGATCGCTGAAGCTTTCTTT. Residues: CASSYSIATGIAEAFF.

At least ten counts were recorded for this clonotype. The CDR3 protein is CASFRGTSRETQYF. CDR3 DNA: TGCGCCAGCTTCCGAGGGACTAGCAGGGAGACCCAGTACTTC. V is TRBV5-1 and J is TRBJ2-5; TRBD2 agrees at 9 bases. Germline loops: CDR1 SGHRS, CDR2 YFSETQ. The CDR3 is made up of 14 amino acids. The J segment lost 5 bases and the V segment lost 7 bases, leaving 9 bases of the junction unmatched. Drawing the rest from reference TRBV5-1 and TRBJ2-5, the complete variable domain is KAGVTQTPRYLIKTRGQQVTLSCSPISGHRSVSWYQQTPGQGLQFLFEYFSETQRNKGNFPGRFSGRQFSNSRSEMNVSTLELGDSALYLCASFRGTSRETQYFGPGTRLLVL.

The chain is built from TRBV6-5 and TRBJ1-2; D perhaps matches TRBD1 (5 bases). The V gene lost 5 bases and the J gene lost 4 bases, with 11 bases spanning the gap. The germline V gene has CDR1 MNHEY and CDR2 SVGAGI. The CDR3 has 13 residues. In DNA, the CDR3 is TGTGCCAGCAGTACCGGGACTCCCTATGGCTACACCTTC. Amino acid sequence: CASSTGTPYGYTF.

The chain uses TRBV7-8 and TRBJ2-1; 9 bases match TRBD2. The CDR3 spans 14 residues. The trim removed 6 bases at V and 2 bases at J, leaving 2 bases unmatched. Germline V gives CDR1 SGHVS, CDR2 FQNEAQ. DNA for the CDR3: TGTGCCAGCAGACTAGCGGGCCCCTACAATGAGCAGTTCTTC. This sequence encodes CASRLAGPYNEQFF.

The rearrangement uses TRBV19 and TRBJ1-1; D ambiguous. This CDR3 is 17 amino acids long. The V and J ends lost 7 bases and 1 base respectively, with 22 bases between them. Germline-derived CDR1 and CDR2 are LNHDA and SQIVND (reference sequence). The CDR3 reads CASTLFALRLGNTEAFF. For the CDR3, the DNA is TGTGCCAGTACCCTGTTCGCCCTCCGACTCGGGAACACTGAAGCTTTCTTT.

The table lists this clonotype with a few counts. The chain uses TRBV20-1 and TRBJ2-5, with a possible D match to TRBD2 (5 bases). This CDR3 has 15 amino acids. Germline V gives CDR1 DFQATT, CDR2 SNEGSKA (reference sequence). V lost 2 bases and J lost 4, with 17 bases in between. CDR3 amino acids: CSARPGSKLRETQYF. CDR3 bases: TGCAGTGCTAGACCGGGGAGTAAACTAAGAGAGACCCAGTACTTC.

The genes are TRBV30 and TRBJ2-6, with D unresolved. The CDR3 covers 14 residues. Per germline, CDR1 GTSNPN and CDR2 SVGIG (reference sequence). V was trimmed by 0 bases and J by 0 bases, leaving 3 bases between them. CDR3 coding DNA: TGTGCCTGGAGTGTGGGCTCTGGGGCCAACGTCCTGACTTTC. Translating it yields CAWSVGSGANVLTF.

The sample holds a few counts of this clonotype. J is TRBJ2-3 and V is TRBV7-2; unclear D gene. From germline, CDR1 is SGHTA and CDR2 FQGNSA. The CDR3 sequence is 16 residues long. Trimming removed 3 bases from V and 2 bases from J, with 15 bases in between. The CDR3 DNA follows: TGTGCCAGCAGCTTCCCAACTGGTGCTACCACAGATACGCAGTATTTT. This sequence encodes CASSFPTGATTDTQYF.

This clonotype turned up a few times. The genes are TRBV7-2 and TRBJ2-1, with TRBD2 as a possible D gene (6 bases). The CDR3 is made up of 16 amino acids. Germline values: CDR1 SGHTA, CDR2 FQGNSA. Trimming took off 5 bases at V and 3 bases at J, with 17 bases between the two ends. The CDR3 here is CASSPTSGTGYNEQFF. The CDR3 DNA is TGTGCCAGCAGCCCGACATCCGGGACTGGCTACAATGAGCAGTTCTTC.